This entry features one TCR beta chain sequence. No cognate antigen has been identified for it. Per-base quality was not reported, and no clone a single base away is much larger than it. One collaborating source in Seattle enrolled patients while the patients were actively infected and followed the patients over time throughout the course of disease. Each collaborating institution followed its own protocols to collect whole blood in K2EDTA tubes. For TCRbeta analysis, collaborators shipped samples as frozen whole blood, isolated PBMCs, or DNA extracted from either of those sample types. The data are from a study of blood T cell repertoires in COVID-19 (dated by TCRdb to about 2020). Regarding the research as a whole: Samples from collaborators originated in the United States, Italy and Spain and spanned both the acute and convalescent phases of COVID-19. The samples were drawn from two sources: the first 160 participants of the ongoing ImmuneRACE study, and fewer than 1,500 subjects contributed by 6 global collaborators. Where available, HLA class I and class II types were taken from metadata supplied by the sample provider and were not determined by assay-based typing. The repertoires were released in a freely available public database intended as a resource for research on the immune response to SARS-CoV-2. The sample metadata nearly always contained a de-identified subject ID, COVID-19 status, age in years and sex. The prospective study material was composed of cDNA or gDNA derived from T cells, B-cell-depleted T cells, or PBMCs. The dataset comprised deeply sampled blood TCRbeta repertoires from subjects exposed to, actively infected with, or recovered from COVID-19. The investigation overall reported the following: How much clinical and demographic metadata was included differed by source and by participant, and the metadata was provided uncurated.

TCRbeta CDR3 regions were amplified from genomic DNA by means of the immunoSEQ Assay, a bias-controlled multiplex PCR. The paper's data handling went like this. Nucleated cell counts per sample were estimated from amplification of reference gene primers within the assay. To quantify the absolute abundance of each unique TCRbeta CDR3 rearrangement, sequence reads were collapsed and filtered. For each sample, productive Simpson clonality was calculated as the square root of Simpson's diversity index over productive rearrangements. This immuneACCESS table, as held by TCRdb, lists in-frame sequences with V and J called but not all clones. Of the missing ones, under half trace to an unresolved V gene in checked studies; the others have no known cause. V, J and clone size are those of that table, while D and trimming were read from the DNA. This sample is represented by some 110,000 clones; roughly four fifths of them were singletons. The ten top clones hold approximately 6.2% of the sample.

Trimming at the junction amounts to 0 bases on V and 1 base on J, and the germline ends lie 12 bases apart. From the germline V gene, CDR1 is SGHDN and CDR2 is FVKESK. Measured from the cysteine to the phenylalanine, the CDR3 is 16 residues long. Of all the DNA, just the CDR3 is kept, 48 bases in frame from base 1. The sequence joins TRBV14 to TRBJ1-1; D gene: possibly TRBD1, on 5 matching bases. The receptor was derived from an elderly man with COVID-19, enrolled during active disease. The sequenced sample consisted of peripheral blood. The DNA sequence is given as TGTGCCAGCAGCCAAGATGAGACAGATTGGAACACTGAAGCTTTCTTT. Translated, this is CASSQDETDWNTEAFF.